These 15 T cell receptor beta chains share one sample of origin, sequenced in a study of cytomegalovirus exposure and HLA in healthy donors. The PCR ran on 60 Vbeta and 13 Jbeta primers. Method: immunoSEQ multiplex PCR; TCRdb's copy keeps in-frame clones and lacks some. This table has 150,000 or so clones, 70% to 80% appearing once. Sequencing used PBMCs. Every receptor here comes from a man aged 25 to 40 in good health and CMV-seropositive.

The CDR3 loop is CASAGDRANQPQHF. The CDR3, as DNA: TGTGCCAGCGCCGGGGACAGGGCCAATCAGCCCCAGCATTTT. The chain is built from TRBV6-1 and TRBJ1-5; 9 bases are shared with TRBD1. V shed 8 bases, J shed 3 bases, and the junction held 5 bases outside the gene matches. The CDR3 extends over 14 amino acids. The germline gives CDR1 MNHNS, CDR2 SASEGT.

The chain recombines TRBV9 with TRBJ2-5, with D possibly being TRBD2 (6 bases). The germline CDR1 and CDR2 sequences are SGDLS and YYNGEE. The CDR3 has 16 residues. The V end was cut by 0 bases, the J end by 4 bases, with 16 bases between. Here the CDR3 DNA reads TGTGCCAGCAGCGTAGCAACCGGGCCGGGGGTAGAGACCCAGTACTTC. Residues: CASSVATGPGVETQYF.

Here the CDR3 reads CASSRRLAGSYNEQFF. CDR3 coding DNA: TGCGCCAGCAGCCGTAGACTAGCGGGGTCCTACAATGAGCAGTTCTTC. V usage is TRBV4-1 and J usage is TRBJ2-1; 11 bases align to TRBD2. The CDR3 totals 16 residues. Germline CDR1 reads MGHRA; CDR2 reads YSYEKL. The V gene end was trimmed by 4 bases and the J gene end by 1 base; junction bases not matched to a gene: 3.

The chain couples TRBV27 to TRBJ1-1; D is perhaps TRBD1 (5 bases). The CDR3 has 15 residues. Trimming took off 2 bases at V and 0 bases at J, with 10 bases between the two ends. Germline values: CDR1 MNHEY, CDR2 SMNVEV (reference sequence). CDR3 nucleotide sequence: TGTGCCAGCAGTTTAAGAGGAGGGGTGAACACTGAAGCTTTCTTT. It codes for CASSLRGGVNTEAFF.

The genes are TRBV28 and TRBJ1-2; D is possibly TRBD1 (5 bases). CDR1 is MDHEN, CDR2 SYDVKM, per germline. This CDR3 is built from 13 residues. Trimming stripped 5 bases from V and 4 bases from J, with 11 bases between. The CDR3 coding sequence is TGTGCCAGCAGTCCCGGGGGGGGCTATGGCTACACCTTC. As protein: CASSPGGGYGYTF.

The chain couples TRBV18 to TRBJ1-4, with TRBD1 identical over 9 bases. The CDR3 consists of 17 residues. Germline trimming cut 6 bases from V and 8 bases from J; bases unmatched to any gene: 16. Germline-derived CDR1 and CDR2 are KGHSH and LQKENI. The DNA of the CDR3 is TGTGCCAGCTCGCCTCCGGGACAGGGCAGGGAGAACGAAAAACTGTTTTTT. Translating it yields CASSPPGQGRENEKLFF.

V and J are TRBV7-2 and TRBJ2-3, with 9 bases aligning to TRBD1. Germline V lookup: CDR1 SGHTA, CDR2 FQGNSA. This CDR3 has 17 amino acids. The ends lost 4 bases at V and 2 bases at J; junction bases unmatched: 10. The CDR3 sequence is CASSSRRGTGNTDTQYF. DNA of the CDR3: TGTGCCAGCAGCTCCCGCCGTGGGACAGGGAACACAGATACGCAGTATTTT.

The chain joins TRBV9 to TRBJ2-5; tentative D call: TRBD2 (5 bases). The germline V gene has CDR1 SGDLS and CDR2 YYNGEE. CDR3 length: 14 residues. Trimming stripped 4 bases from V and 5 bases from J, with 15 bases between. The CDR3 sequence: CASSPQTGFETQYF. Here the CDR3 DNA reads TGTGCCAGCAGCCCCCAGACGGGGTTTGAGACCCAGTACTTC.

The V gene is TRBV5-1, the J gene TRBJ2-1; 9 nucleotides align to TRBD1. Germline V gives CDR1 SGHRS, CDR2 YFSETQ. The CDR3 runs to 15 residues. V lost 3 bases and J lost 8; bases outside the gene matches: 9. The CDR3 reads CASSSTSTGGHEQFF. The CDR3 coding sequence is TGCGCCAGCAGCTCGACTTCGACAGGGGGGCATGAGCAGTTCTTC.

This chain connects TRBV29-1 to TRBJ2-5, with 8 bases that match TRBD1. V dropped 6 bases and J dropped 11; count of bases not matched to a gene: 8. The germline gives CDR1 SQVTM, CDR2 ANQGSEA. The CDR3 extends over 11 amino acids. CDR3 coding DNA: TGCAGCGTCAGGGACAGGCAAAAGCAGTACTTC. Translating it yields CSVRDRQKQYF.

Here the CDR3 DNA reads TGTGCCAGCAGTCTGGGACAGTCAAACTACAATGAGCAGTTCTTC. Amino acids: CASSLGQSNYNEQFF. V usage is TRBV28 and J usage is TRBJ2-1; TRBD1 aligns across 7 bases. The CDR3 is 15 residues long. V was pared by 5 bases and J by 3 bases, with 7 bases of the junction left unmatched. Germline V gene lookup returns CDR1 MDHEN and CDR2 SYDVKM.

The chain joins TRBV7-9 to TRBJ1-2; D is unresolved. Germline CDR1 SEHNR, CDR2 FQNEAQ (reference sequence). The CDR3 runs to 13 residues. V gave up 6 bases and J gave up 4 bases, with 12 bases separating them. For the CDR3, the DNA is TGTGCCAGCAGTTTTAACGAGGGCTATGGCTACACCTTC. This sequence encodes CASSFNEGYGYTF.

This rearrangement joins TRBV5-6 to TRBJ1-5; D not resolved. CDR3 length: 15 residues. Germline V lookup: CDR1 SGHDT, CDR2 YYEEEE. V was shortened by 0 bases and J by 8 bases, with 15 bases between the two germline ends. CDR3: CASSLGVRAQEPQHF. The CDR3 DNA follows: TGTGCCAGCAGCTTGGGGGTGCGGGCTCAGGAGCCCCAGCATTTT.

This clone has only a few counts. The chain couples TRBV18 to TRBJ1-1, with 7 nucleotides matching TRBD1. V shed 5 bases, J shed 6 bases, and the junction held 6 bases outside the gene matches. CDR1 KGHSH and CDR2 LQKENI come from the germline V gene. The CDR3 length is 13 residues. DNA of the CDR3: TGTGCCAGCTCAGGGACAGACCAATCTGAAGCTTTCTTT. This sequence encodes CASSGTDQSEAFF.

The rearrangement joins TRBV4-2 to TRBJ1-4; D possibly corresponds to TRBD1 (6 bases). This CDR3 is 13 amino acids long. V lost 2 bases and J lost 11, with 12 bases in between. Per the germline V gene, CDR1 is LGHNA and CDR2 is YNFKEQ. CDR3 bases: TGTGCCAGCAGCCAATACAGGGTGGAGAAACTGTTTTTT. This gives the protein CASSQYRVEKLFF.